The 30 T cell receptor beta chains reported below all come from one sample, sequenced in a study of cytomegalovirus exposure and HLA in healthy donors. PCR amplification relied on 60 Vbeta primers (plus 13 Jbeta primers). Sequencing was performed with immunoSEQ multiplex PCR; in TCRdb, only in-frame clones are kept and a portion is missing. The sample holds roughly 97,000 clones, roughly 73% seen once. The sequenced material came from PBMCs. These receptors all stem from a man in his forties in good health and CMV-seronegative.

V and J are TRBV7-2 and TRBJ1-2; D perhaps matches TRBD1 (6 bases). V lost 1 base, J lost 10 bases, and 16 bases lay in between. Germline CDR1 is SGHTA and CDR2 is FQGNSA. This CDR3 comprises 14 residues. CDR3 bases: TGTGCCAGCAGCTTAGACAGGGTAATGTGGGACTACACCTTC. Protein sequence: CASSLDRVMWDYTF.

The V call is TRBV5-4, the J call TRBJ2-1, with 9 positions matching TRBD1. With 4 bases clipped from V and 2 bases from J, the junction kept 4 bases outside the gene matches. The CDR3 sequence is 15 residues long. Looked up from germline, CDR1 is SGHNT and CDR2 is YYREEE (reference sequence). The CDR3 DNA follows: TGTGCCAGCAGCACCGGACAGGGGCCCTACAATGAGCAGTTCTTC. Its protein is CASSTGQGPYNEQFF. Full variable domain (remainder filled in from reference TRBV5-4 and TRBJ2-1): ETGVTQSPTHLIKTRGQQVTLRCSSQSGHNTVSWYQQALGQGPQFIFQYYREEENGRGNFPPRFSGLQFPNYSSELNVNALELDDSALYLCASSTGQGPYNEQFFGPGTRLTVL.

In DNA, the CDR3 is TGCGCCAGCAGCTTGGCCCCCCAGGGACTCGACGAGCAGTACTTC. This gives the protein CASSLAPQGLDEQYF. The gene calls are TRBV5-1 and TRBJ2-7, with a tentative D call TRBD2 (6 bases). The CDR3 is 15 amino acids. Germline V gene sequence: CDR1 SGHRS, CDR2 YFSETQ. V shed 0 bases and J shed 5 bases, with 15 bases lying between them.

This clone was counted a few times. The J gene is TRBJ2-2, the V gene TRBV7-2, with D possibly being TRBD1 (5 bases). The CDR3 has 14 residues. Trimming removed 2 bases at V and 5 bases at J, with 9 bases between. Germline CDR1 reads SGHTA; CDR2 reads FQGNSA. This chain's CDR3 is CASSLQGWTGELFF. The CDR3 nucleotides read TGTGCCAGCAGCTTACAGGGTTGGACCGGGGAGCTGTTTTTT.

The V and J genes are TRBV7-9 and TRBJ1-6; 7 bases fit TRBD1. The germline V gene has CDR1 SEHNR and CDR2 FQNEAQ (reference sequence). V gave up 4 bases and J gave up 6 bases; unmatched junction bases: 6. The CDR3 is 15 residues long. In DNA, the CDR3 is TGTGCCAGCAGCTCTACGACAGGGATTAATTCACCCCTCCACTTT. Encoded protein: CASSSTTGINSPLHF.

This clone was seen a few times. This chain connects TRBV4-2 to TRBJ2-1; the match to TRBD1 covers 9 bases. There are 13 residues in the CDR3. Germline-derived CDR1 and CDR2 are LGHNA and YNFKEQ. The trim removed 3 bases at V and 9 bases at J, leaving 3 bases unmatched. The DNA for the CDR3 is TGTGCCAGCAGCCAGGGGACAGGGACTGAGCAGTTCTTC. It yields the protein CASSQGTGTEQFF.

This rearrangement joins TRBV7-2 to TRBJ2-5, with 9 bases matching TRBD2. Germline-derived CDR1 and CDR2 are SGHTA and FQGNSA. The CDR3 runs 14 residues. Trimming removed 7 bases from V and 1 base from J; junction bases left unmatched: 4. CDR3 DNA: TGTGCCAGCACCCAACTAGCGGGCCAAGAGACCCAGTACTTC. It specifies CASTQLAGQETQYF.

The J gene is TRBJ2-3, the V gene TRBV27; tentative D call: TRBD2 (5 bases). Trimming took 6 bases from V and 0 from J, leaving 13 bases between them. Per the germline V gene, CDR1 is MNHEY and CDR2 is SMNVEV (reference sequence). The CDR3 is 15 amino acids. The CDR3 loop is CASSIRLPSTDTQYF. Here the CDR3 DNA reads TGTGCCAGCAGCATAAGACTACCTAGCACAGATACGCAGTATTTT.

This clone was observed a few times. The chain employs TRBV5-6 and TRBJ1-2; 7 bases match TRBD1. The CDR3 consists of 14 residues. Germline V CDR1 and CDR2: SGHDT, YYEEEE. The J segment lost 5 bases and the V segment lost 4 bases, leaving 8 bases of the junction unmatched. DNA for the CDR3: TGTGCCAGCAGCCAACAGGGGATTAGTTATGGCTACACCTTC. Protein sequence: CASSQQGISYGYTF.

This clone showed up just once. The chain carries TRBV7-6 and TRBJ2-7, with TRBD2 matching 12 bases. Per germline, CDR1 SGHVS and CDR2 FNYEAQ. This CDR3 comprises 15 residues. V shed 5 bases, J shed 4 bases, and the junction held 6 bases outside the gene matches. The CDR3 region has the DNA TGTGCCAGCAGCCCCGGACTAGCGGGGCAATACGAGCAGTACTTC. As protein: CASSPGLAGQYEQYF.

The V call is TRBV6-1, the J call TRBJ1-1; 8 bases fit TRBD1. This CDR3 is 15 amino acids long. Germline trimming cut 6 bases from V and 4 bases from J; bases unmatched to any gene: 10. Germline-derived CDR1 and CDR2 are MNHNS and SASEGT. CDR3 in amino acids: CASSDRRTGFTEAFF. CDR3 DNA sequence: TGTGCCAGCAGCGATAGGAGGACAGGGTTCACTGAAGCTTTCTTT.

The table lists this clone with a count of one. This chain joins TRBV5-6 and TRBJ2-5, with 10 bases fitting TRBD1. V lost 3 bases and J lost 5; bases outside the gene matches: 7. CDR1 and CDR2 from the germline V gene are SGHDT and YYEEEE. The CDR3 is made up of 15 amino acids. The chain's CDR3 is CASSSIGTGAETQYF. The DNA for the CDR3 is TGTGCCAGCAGCTCTATCGGGACAGGGGCGGAGACCCAGTACTTC.

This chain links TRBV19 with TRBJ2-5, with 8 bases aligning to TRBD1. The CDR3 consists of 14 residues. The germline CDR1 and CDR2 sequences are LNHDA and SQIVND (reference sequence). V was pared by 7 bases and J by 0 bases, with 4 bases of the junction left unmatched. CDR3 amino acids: CASIDRGHQETQYF. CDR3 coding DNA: TGTGCCAGTATAGACAGGGGCCACCAAGAGACCCAGTACTTC.

CDR3 in amino acids: CASSLLGQVNYEQYF. The CDR3 DNA sequence: TGTGCCAGCAGTTTACTGGGACAGGTCAACTACGAGCAGTACTTC. This chain joins TRBV27 and TRBJ2-7, with 8 bases lining up with TRBD1. The V gene's germline CDR1 is MNHEY and CDR2 SMNVEV (reference sequence). The CDR3 spans 15 residues. V was pared by 2 bases and J by 3 bases, with 6 bases of the junction left unmatched.

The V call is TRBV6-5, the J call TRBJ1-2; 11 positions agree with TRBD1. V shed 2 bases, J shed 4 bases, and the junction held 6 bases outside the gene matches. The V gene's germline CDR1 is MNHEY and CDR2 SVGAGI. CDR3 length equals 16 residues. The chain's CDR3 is CASSYGGQGAVYGYTF. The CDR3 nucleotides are TGTGCCAGCAGTTACGGAGGACAGGGGGCTGTCTATGGCTACACCTTC.

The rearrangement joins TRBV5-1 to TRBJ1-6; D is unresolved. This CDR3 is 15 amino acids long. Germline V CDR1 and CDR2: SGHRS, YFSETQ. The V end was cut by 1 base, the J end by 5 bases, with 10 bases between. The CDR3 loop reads CASSLRGHNNSPLHF. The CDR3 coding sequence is TGCGCCAGCAGCTTGCGAGGGCACAATAATTCACCCCTCCACTTT.

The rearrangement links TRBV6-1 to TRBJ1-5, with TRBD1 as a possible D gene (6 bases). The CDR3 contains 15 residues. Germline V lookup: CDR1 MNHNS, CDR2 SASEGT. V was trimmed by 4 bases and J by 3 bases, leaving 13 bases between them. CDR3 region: CASSVKQGFNQPQHF. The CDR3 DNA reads TGTGCCAGCAGTGTTAAACAGGGTTTCAATCAGCCCCAGCATTTT.

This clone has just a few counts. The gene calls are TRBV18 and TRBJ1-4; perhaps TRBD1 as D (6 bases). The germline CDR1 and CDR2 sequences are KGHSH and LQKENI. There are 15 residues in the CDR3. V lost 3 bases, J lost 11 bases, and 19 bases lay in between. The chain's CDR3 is CASSPTGGAVRKLFF. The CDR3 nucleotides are TGTGCCAGCTCACCTACGGGGGGGGCCGTTAGGAAACTGTTTTTT.

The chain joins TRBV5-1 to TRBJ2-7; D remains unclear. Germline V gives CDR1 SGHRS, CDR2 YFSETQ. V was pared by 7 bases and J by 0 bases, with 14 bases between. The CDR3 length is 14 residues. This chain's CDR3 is CASRDIASSYEQYF. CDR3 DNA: TGCGCCAGCCGAGACATCGCCAGCTCCTACGAGCAGTACTTC.

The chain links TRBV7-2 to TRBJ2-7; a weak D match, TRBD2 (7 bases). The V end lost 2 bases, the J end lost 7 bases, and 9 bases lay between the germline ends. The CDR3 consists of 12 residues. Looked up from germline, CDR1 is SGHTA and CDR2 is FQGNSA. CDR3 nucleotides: TGTGCCAGCAGCTTAAGGGGGGGAGAGCAGTACTTC. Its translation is CASSLRGGEQYF.

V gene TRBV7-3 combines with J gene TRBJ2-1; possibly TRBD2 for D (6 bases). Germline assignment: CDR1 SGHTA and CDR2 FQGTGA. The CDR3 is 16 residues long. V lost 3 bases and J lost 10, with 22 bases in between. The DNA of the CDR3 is TGTGCCAGCAGCTTCCTACCCGGGACTTCGTTCCGGGAGCAGTTCTTC. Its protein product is CASSFLPGTSFREQFF.

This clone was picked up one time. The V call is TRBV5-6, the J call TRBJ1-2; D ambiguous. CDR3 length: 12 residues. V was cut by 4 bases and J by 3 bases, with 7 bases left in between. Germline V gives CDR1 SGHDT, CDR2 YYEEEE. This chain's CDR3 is CASSDRDYGYTF. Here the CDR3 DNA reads TGTGCCAGCAGCGACCGGGACTATGGCTACACCTTC.

CDR3 region: CASSSTGVYYEQYF. In nucleotides, the CDR3 is TGTGCCAGCAGCAGCACAGGGGTGTATTACGAGCAGTACTTC. The rearrangement joins TRBV7-2 to TRBJ2-7; 7 bases map to TRBD1. Trimming took 5 bases from V and 4 from J; bases not matched to a gene: 8. The CDR3 length is 14 residues. Germline V gene lookup returns CDR1 SGHTA and CDR2 FQGNSA.

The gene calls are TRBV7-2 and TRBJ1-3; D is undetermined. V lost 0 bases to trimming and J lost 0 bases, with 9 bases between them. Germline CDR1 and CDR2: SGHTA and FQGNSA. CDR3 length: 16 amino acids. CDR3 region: CASSLAMEYSGNTIYF. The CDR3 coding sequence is TGTGCCAGCAGCTTAGCGATGGAGTACTCTGGAAACACCATATATTTT.

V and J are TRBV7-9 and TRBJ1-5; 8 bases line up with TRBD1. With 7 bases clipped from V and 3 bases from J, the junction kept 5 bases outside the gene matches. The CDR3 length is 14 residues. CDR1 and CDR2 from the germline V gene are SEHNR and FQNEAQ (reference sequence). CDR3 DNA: TGTGCCAGCACAGGACAGGGACTCAATCAGCCCCAGCATTTT. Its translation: CASTGQGLNQPQHF.

The CDR3 DNA follows: TGTGCCAGCAGCCAGGAAGTCCCCGGGAGGTGGCCCAATCAGCCCCAGCATTTT. Its translation is CASSQEVPGRWPNQPQHF. The rearrangement uses TRBV4-2 and TRBJ1-5; D not certain. Germline CDR1 reads LGHNA; CDR2 reads YNFKEQ. With 3 bases removed from V and 3 bases from J, the gap between germline ends came to 21 bases. CDR3 size: 18 residues.

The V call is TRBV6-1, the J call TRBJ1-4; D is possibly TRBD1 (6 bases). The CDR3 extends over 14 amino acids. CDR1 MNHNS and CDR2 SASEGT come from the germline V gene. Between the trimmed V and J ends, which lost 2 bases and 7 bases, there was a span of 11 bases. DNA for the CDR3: TGTGCCAGCAGTGAACAGGGGTTCGGTGAAAAACTGTTTTTT. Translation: CASSEQGFGEKLFF.

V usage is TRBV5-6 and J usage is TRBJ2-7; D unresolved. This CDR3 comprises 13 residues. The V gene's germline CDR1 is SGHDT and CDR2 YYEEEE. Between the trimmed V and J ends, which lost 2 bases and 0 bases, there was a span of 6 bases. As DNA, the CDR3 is TGTGCCAGCAGCTTACAGAGCTCCTACGAGCAGTACTTC. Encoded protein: CASSLQSSYEQYF.

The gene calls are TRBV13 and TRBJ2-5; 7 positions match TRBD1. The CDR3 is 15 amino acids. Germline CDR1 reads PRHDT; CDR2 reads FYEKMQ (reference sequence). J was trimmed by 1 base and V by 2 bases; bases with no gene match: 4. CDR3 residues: CASSLRAGGQETQYF. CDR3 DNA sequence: TGTGCCAGCAGCTTAAGGGCAGGGGGCCAAGAGACCCAGTACTTC.

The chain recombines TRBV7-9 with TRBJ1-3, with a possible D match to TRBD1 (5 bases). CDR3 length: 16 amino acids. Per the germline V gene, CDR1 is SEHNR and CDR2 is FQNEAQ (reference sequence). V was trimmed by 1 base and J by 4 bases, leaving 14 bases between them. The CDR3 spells CASSLGHGGTGNTIYF. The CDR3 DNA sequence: TGTGCCAGCAGCTTAGGGCACGGGGGTACAGGAAACACCATATATTTT.